The clone carrying this T cell receptor (beta chain) has just a few counts. The antigen is not known. These data come from a study of CD8 T cells in ankylosing spondylitis. General study findings and limits: Both synovial fluid and blood in reactive arthritis had previously been reported to carry some motif variants. A TCR beta motif made of about 8 highly homologous variants seemed typical of ankylosing spondylitis blood. Relatively scarce in peripheral blood, disease-linked clones were CD8+. Reportedly, significant enrichment of disease-linked clones occurred in matched ankylosing spondylitis synovial fluid.

This CDR3 has 19 residues. The V gene's germline CDR1 is SGHRS and CDR2 YFSETQ. J was trimmed by 0 bases and V by 3 bases; bases with no gene match: 17. It was by quantitative 5'-RACE with molecular barcodes that TCR beta libraries were made. Each CDR3 protein gets one entry after TCRdb re-called the 5' RACE reads with MiXCR. The repertoire holds 200,000 to 250,000 distinct CDR3 sequences, with around 19% as singletons. The material sequenced was blood, either unsorted or a sorted T cell fraction (not recorded which). The clonotype was recovered from a male donor with ankylosing spondylitis. The V gene is TRBV5-1, the J gene TRBJ1-2; 7 positions agree with TRBD1. For the CDR3, the DNA is TGCGCCAGCAGCTCGAGGACAGGATGGAGTGGGAGGGCTAACTATGGCTACACCTTC. Amino acids: CASSSRTGWSGRANYGYTF.